The next 7 T cell receptor beta chains were all read from a single sample in a study of neurological immune-mediated disorders. Time point given: technical triplicate 3. TCRdb re-called the 5' RACE reads through MiXCR, storing one row per CDR3 protein. Seen here are about 44,000 distinct CDR3 sequences, under 25% observed once, and the top ten hold 3.5% to 5%. Material for sequencing was PBMCs. These TCRs come from a man aged 60-69 years with HTLV-1-associated myelopathy (HAM/TSP).

In this sample, this clonotype turned up many times. This chain uses TRBV4-2 with TRBJ2-3; unclear D gene. Trimming stripped 4 bases from V and 2 bases from J, with 13 bases between. The germline V gene has CDR1 LGHNA and CDR2 YNFKEQ. This CDR3 contains 15 residues. DNA for the CDR3: TGTGCCAGCAGCCCCCGACACGGCCCCACAGATACGCAGTATTTT. Protein sequence: CASSPRHGPTDTQYF.

This clonotype is deemed medium-sized. The chain recombines TRBV20-1 with TRBJ2-1; 16 bases match TRBD2. The V gene end was trimmed by 2 bases and the J gene end by 7 bases; junction bases not matched to a gene: 11. The germline gives CDR1 DFQATT, CDR2 SNEGSKA (reference sequence). The CDR3 contains 18 residues. The CDR3 DNA reads TGCAGTGCTAGACACCTCGGGACTAGCGGGAGGGCAGGTAATGAGCAGTTCTTC. Translated, it gives CSARHLGTSGRAGNEQFF.

The chain employs TRBV20-1 and TRBJ2-7; TRBD1 aligns across 9 bases. The CDR3 is made up of 15 amino acids. The J segment lost 4 bases and the V segment lost 6 bases, leaving 13 bases of the junction unmatched. Per germline, CDR1 DFQATT and CDR2 SNEGSKA (reference sequence). Here the CDR3 DNA reads TGCAGTGCGGAGAGCCAGGACAGGGGAGGTTACGAGCAGTACTTC. It codes for CSAESQDRGGYEQYF.

Ten or more counts support this clonotype. The rearrangement uses TRBV27 and TRBJ2-7, with D possibly TRBD2 on 6 matching bases. This CDR3 contains 14 residues. Germline V gives CDR1 MNHEY, CDR2 SMNVEV (reference sequence). Trimming removed 8 bases from V and 5 bases from J, with 19 bases in between. CDR3 nucleotides: TGTGCCAGCCGATTCCGGGAGCCTGGTAACGAGCAGTACTTC. It encodes CASRFREPGNEQYF.

This clonotype was recorded only once. The gene calls are TRBV24-1 and TRBJ1-2; the D is unclear. V was trimmed by 5 bases and J by 6 bases, leaving 12 bases between them. Germline CDR1 and CDR2: KGHDR and SFDVKD. The CDR3 runs to 13 residues. CDR3 DNA: TGTGCCACCAGTGGGATTTACGGAAATGGCTACACCTTC. Encoded protein: CATSGIYGNGYTF.

In this sample, this clonotype turned up many times. The rearrangement links TRBV18 to TRBJ2-1; tentatively, D is TRBD1 or TRBD2 (5 bases each). This CDR3 has 16 amino acids. Germline V gene data show CDR1 as KGHSH and CDR2 as LQKENI. Trimming removed 0 bases at V and 0 bases at J, with 9 bases between. CDR3 sequence: CASSPPTRGSYNEQFF. Here the CDR3 DNA reads TGTGCCAGCTCACCACCGACGAGGGGCTCCTACAATGAGCAGTTCTTC.

This clonotype was observed a few times. This clone may be a read error of a much larger clone one base away. CDR3 sequence reads: CASPNEQYF. The CDR3 DNA reads as TGTGCCAGCCCCAACGAGCAGTACTTC. V and J are TRBV9 and TRBJ2-7; D unclear. With 7 bases removed from V and 5 bases from J, the gap between germline ends came to 4 bases. The germline V gene encodes CDR1 SGDLS and CDR2 YYNGEE. CDR3 size: 9 residues.